Presented here are 24 T cell receptor beta chains from one specimen sequenced in a study of radiotherapy plus CTLA-4 blockade in lung cancer. Produced via immunoSEQ multiplex PCR; TCRdb's table is partial and in-frame only. This table has roughly 45,000 clones, over 55% appearing once. The input for sequencing was peripheral blood, taken from a patient treated with radiotherapy plus ipilimumab. All receptors derive from a human donor with non-small cell lung cancer who had a partial response to radiotherapy plus ipilimumab.

The V gene is TRBV6-1, the J gene TRBJ2-3; a weak D match, TRBD2 (7 bases). The CDR3 length is 14 residues. Germline-derived CDR1 and CDR2 are MNHNS and SASEGT. Deletions cut 7 bases from V and 3 bases from J, with 14 bases between. CDR3 sequence reads: CASTEGGGTDTQYF. DNA for the CDR3: TGTGCCAGCACCGAAGGGGGGGGGACAGATACGCAGTATTTT.

This clone was seen once. This rearrangement joins TRBV10-3 to TRBJ1-2, with D possibly TRBD1 on 5 matching bases. Per germline, CDR1 ENHRY and CDR2 SYGVKD. V gave up 6 bases and J gave up 3 bases, with 11 bases separating them. The CDR3 covers 13 residues. The CDR3 DNA follows: TGTGCCATCAGGCCCGGAGGGGACTATGGCTACACCTTC. Translation gives CAIRPGGDYGYTF.

There are a few counts of this clone. Other DNA sequences in this specimen translate into the identical CDR3. The chain employs TRBV9 and TRBJ2-3; 11 bases align to TRBD1. In germline, CDR1 is SGDLS, CDR2 YYNGEE. The length of the CDR3 is 16 residues. V dropped 0 bases and J dropped 3; count of bases not matched to a gene: 3. CDR3 DNA sequence: TGTGCCAGCAGCGTAGGAGGGACAGGGGGTACAGATACGCAGTATTTT. Translated, it gives CASSVGGTGGTDTQYF.

This clone appeared once. The V call is TRBV7-3, the J call TRBJ2-1; the match to TRBD2 covers 9 bases. V shed 1 base and J 0 bases; nucleotides not matched to a gene: 4. Germline lookup yields CDR1 SGHTA and CDR2 FQGTGA. This CDR3 has 17 amino acids. CDR3 protein: CASSLNRGGGSYNEQFF. CDR3 DNA sequence: TGTGCCAGCAGCTTAAACCGCGGGGGGGGCTCCTACAATGAGCAGTTCTTC.

The chain recombines TRBV29-1 with TRBJ2-4; D may be TRBD1 (5 bases). The germline V gene encodes CDR1 SQVTM and CDR2 ANQGSEA. The germline V and J ends were trimmed by 6 bases and 0 bases, with 15 bases remaining between them. The CDR3 sequence is 15 residues long. The CDR3 sequence is CSVAPGQVAKNIQYF. DNA of the CDR3: TGCAGCGTAGCCCCAGGACAAGTAGCCAAAAACATTCAGTACTTC. The variable domain in full, completed from reference TRBV29-1 and TRBJ2-4, reads SAVISQKPSRDICQRGTSLTIQCQVDSQVTMMFWYRQQPGQSLTLIATANQGSEATYESGFVIDKFPISRPNLTFSTLTVSNMSPEDSSIYLCSVAPGQVAKNIQYFGAGTRLSVL.

The V and J genes are TRBV7-2 and TRBJ2-1, with D unresolved. With 3 bases removed from V and 1 base from J, the gap between germline ends came to 13 bases. The CDR3 consists of 16 residues. The germline V gene encodes CDR1 SGHTA and CDR2 FQGNSA. The CDR3 DNA is TGTGCCAGCAGCTTCCACCGAGAGGTATCCTACAATGAGCAGTTCTTC. Its translation: CASSFHREVSYNEQFF.

The chain joins TRBV7-2 to TRBJ2-2; 10 bases agree with TRBD2. The CDR3 is 15 residues long. CDR1 SGHTA and CDR2 FQGNSA come from the germline V gene. The J segment lost 2 bases and the V segment lost 7 bases, leaving 4 bases of the junction unmatched. The CDR3 loop is CASTWTSGNTGELFF. CDR3 coding DNA: TGTGCCAGCACATGGACTAGCGGAAACACCGGGGAGCTGTTTTTT.

This chain links TRBV29-1 with TRBJ2-1; 10 bases fit TRBD2. The CDR3 totals 14 residues. The V gene's germline CDR1 is SQVTM and CDR2 ANQGSEA. V was pared by 7 bases and J by 2 bases, with 5 bases of the junction left unmatched. The CDR3 DNA is TGCAGCGCTGGGACTAGCGCGGCCTACAATGAGCAGTTCTTC. The encoded protein is CSAGTSAAYNEQFF.

The rearrangement links TRBV2 to TRBJ1-1; D is unresolved. Germline V gene data show CDR1 as SNHLY and CDR2 as FYNNEI. There are 14 residues in the CDR3. Trimming removed 5 bases at V and 1 base at J, with 11 bases between. CDR3 sequence (DNA): TGTGCCAGCAGTCTGCCCCGGGAGAACACTGAAGCTTTCTTT. Translated: CASSLPRENTEAFF.

The CDR3 DNA reads as TGCGCCAGCAGCATGACAGCCCCGAACATCAATGAGCAGTTCTTC. It yields the protein CASSMTAPNINEQFF. The chain links TRBV5-1 to TRBJ2-1, with D maybe TRBD1 (5 bases). The V end was cut by 4 bases, the J end by 6 bases, with 17 bases between. CDR1 and CDR2 from the germline V gene are SGHRS and YFSETQ. This CDR3 has 15 residues. The full variable domain, completed using reference TRBV5-1 and TRBJ2-1, is KAGVTQTPRYLIKTRGQQVTLSCSPISGHRSVSWYQQTPGQGLQFLFEYFSETQRNKGNFPGRFSGRQFSNSRSEMNVSTLELGDSALYLCASSMTAPNINEQFFGPGTRLTVL.

This clone was found many times. The chain couples TRBV20-1 to TRBJ2-7; D remains ambiguous. Germline V gene lookup returns CDR1 DFQATT and CDR2 SNEGSKA (reference sequence). The CDR3 loop spans 11 amino acids. Between the trimmed V and J ends, which lost 2 bases and 4 bases, there was a span of 6 bases. The CDR3, as DNA: TGCAGTGCTAGACTAGTTTACGAGCAGTACTTC. Translation: CSARLVYEQYF.

V and J are TRBV5-6 and TRBJ2-7; TRBD1 matches at 10 bases. The CDR3 contains 15 residues. The germline V gene encodes CDR1 SGHDT and CDR2 YYEEEE. Trimming cost V 4 bases and J 1 base; bases outside gene matches: 5. The CDR3 nucleotides are TGTGCCAGCAGCCAGGGACAGGGGCCATCCTACGAGCAGTACTTC. Residues: CASSQGQGPSYEQYF.

The V gene is TRBV5-1, the J gene TRBJ2-7; 8 bases align to TRBD1. Per germline, CDR1 SGHRS and CDR2 YFSETQ. V was clipped by 0 bases and J by 1 base; unmatched bases: 6. The length of the CDR3 is 16 residues. CDR3 sequence reads: CASSLGTGTLSYEQYF. The DNA of the CDR3 is TGCGCCAGCAGCTTGGGGACAGGGACACTATCCTACGAGCAGTACTTC.

The chain is built from TRBV13 and TRBJ1-1; TRBD1 might be the D (5 bases). Per the germline V gene, CDR1 is PRHDT and CDR2 is FYEKMQ (reference sequence). This CDR3 has 13 residues. With 5 bases removed from V and 8 bases from J, the gap between germline ends came to 15 bases. The CDR3 region has the DNA TGTGCCAGCAGCCCGTCGGAGGGACGGGAAGCTTTCTTT. Protein product: CASSPSEGREAFF.

CDR3 sequence: CASSQPLGQGGGELFF. The DNA of the CDR3 is TGTGCCAGCAGCCAACCATTGGGACAGGGTGGCGGGGAGCTGTTTTTT. This sequence joins TRBV5-8 and TRBJ2-2; TRBD1 aligns across 9 bases. Germline trimming cut 4 bases from V and 7 bases from J; bases unmatched to any gene: 11. CDR3 length: 16 amino acids. CDR1 is SGHTS, CDR2 YDEGEE, per germline.

The chain carries TRBV30 and TRBJ1-6; D ambiguous. Germline V gene data show CDR1 as GTSNPN and CDR2 as SVGIG (reference sequence). V gave up 8 bases and J gave up 5 bases, with 10 bases separating them. This CDR3 region has 12 residues. CDR3 region: CAERGNNSPLHF. The CDR3 DNA reads as TGTGCCGAACGGGGAAATAATTCACCCCTCCACTTT.

J is TRBJ2-1 and V is TRBV30, with D tentatively TRBD1 (5 bases). Germline values: CDR1 GTSNPN, CDR2 SVGIG (reference sequence). This CDR3 contains 11 residues. Between the trimmed V and J ends, which lost 8 bases and 9 bases, there was a span of 14 bases. In DNA, the CDR3 is TGTGCCGTAGTGGGGCGCAGTGAGCAGTTCTTC. It translates to CAVVGRSEQFF.

The rearrangement uses TRBV5-1 and TRBJ1-2, with a weak D call TRBD1 (6 bases). Germline CDR1 is SGHRS and CDR2 is YFSETQ. The CDR3 is 16 amino acids. V lost 5 bases, J lost 6 bases, and 23 bases lay in between. The CDR3 DNA is TGCGCCAGCAGTCCGGGGGGCGCTTCCTCGGGGAATGGCTACACCTTC. Translated, it gives CASSPGGASSGNGYTF.

The chain uses TRBV7-9 and TRBJ2-6; D is unresolved. The CDR3 has 16 amino acids. CDR1 and CDR2 (germline): SEHNR, FQNEAQ (reference sequence). Trimming stripped 5 bases from V and 2 bases from J, with 13 bases between. CDR3 DNA: TGTGCCAGCAGCCAAGGTACCAGGCCTGGGGCCAACGTCCTGACTTTC. Residues: CASSQGTRPGANVLTF.

This rearrangement joins TRBV6-1 to TRBJ2-3, with 7 bases fitting TRBD2. CDR3 size: 15 residues. Trimming removed 6 bases from V and 2 bases from J; junction bases left unmatched: 8. The V gene's germline CDR1 is MNHNS and CDR2 SASEGT. The CDR3 nucleotides are TGTGCCAGCAGCCTGGGAGCGGGGTCCACAGATACGCAGTATTTT. Residues: CASSLGAGSTDTQYF.

This clone was counted between two and nine times. This chain links TRBV7-3 with TRBJ1-6, with TRBD1 matching over 8 bases. Germline trimming cut 3 bases from V and 10 bases from J; bases unmatched to any gene: 8. CDR3 length: 15 amino acids. CDR1 and CDR2 from the germline V gene are SGHTA and FQGTGA. Written as DNA, the CDR3 is TGTGCCAGCAGCTTGCAAGGACAGGGATTATCACCCCTCCACTTT. Amino acid sequence: CASSLQGQGLSPLHF.

The chain is built from TRBV27 and TRBJ2-5, with TRBD1 matching 8 bases. Near its end, the DNA agrees better with TRBJ2-7, so the J call may be wrong. Germline CDR1 and CDR2: MNHEY and SMNVEV (reference sequence). The length of the CDR3 is 15 residues. CDR3 coding DNA: TGTGCCAGCAGCACACGGACAGGGAAACCCTACGAGCAGTACTTC. This encodes CASSTRTGKPYEQYF.

The CDR3 coding sequence is TGTGCCAGCAGCGCCCAGCCAGGGCCAGGAGAGCCCCAGCATTTT. Translation: CASSAQPGPGEPQHF. The V call is TRBV7-2, the J call TRBJ1-5, with D maybe TRBD1 (5 bases). Trimming pared 5 bases from V and 8 bases from J, leaving 19 bases between. The CDR3 contains 15 residues. Germline assignment: CDR1 SGHTA and CDR2 FQGNSA.

V and J are TRBV9 and TRBJ1-3; 8 positions match TRBD1. Germline loops: CDR1 SGDLS, CDR2 YYNGEE. After removal of 1 base from V and 4 bases from J, the junction contained 10 bases not matched to a gene. This CDR3 is 17 amino acids long. The CDR3 DNA sequence: TGTGCCAGCAGCGTATCCGGGGGACAGGCCCTAGGAAACACCATATATTTT. As protein: CASSVSGGQALGNTIYF.